Following are 12 T cell receptor beta chains from one sample sequenced in a study of blood T cell repertoires in COVID-19. The method was immunoSEQ multiplex PCR; TCRdb's version includes in-frame clones alone and lacks a portion of them. The sample lists roughly 100,000 clones; roughly 87% were seen once. Sequenced: peripheral blood. All receptors come from a human donor in a cohort sampled during active COVID-19.

The CDR3 reads CASSYGTGARGNTIYF. The CDR3, as DNA: TGTGCCAGCAGTTACGGGACAGGGGCTCGCGGAAACACCATATATTTT. V gene TRBV6-2 or TRBV6-3 combines with J gene TRBJ1-3; 10 bases match TRBD1. The CDR3 is made up of 16 amino acids. Germline V gene sequence: CDR1 MNHEY, CDR2 SVGEGT. Trimming at V came to 2 bases and at J to 4 bases, leaving 5 bases not matched to a gene.

The chain recombines TRBV3-1 (or the pseudogene TRBV3-2) with TRBJ2-7, with 7 bases lining up with TRBD1. Germline CDR1 and CDR2: LGHDT and YNNKEL (reference sequence). The V segment lost 4 bases and the J segment 7 bases; nucleotides outside the gene matches: 13. The CDR3 runs 15 residues. Here the CDR3 reads CASSRPTGRFQEQYF. The CDR3 DNA follows: TGTGCCAGCAGCCGTCCGACAGGGCGGTTTCAAGAGCAGTACTTC.

This clone was counted once. The chain uses TRBV5-8 and TRBJ2-1, with TRBD2 matching over 11 bases. Germline CDR1 and CDR2: SGHTS and YDEGEE. The trim removed 1 base at V and 8 bases at J, leaving 14 bases unmatched. The CDR3 runs to 18 residues. For the CDR3, the DNA is TGTGCCAGCAGCTTGTCCACTTTAGCGGGAGGGCCTATGGATGAGCAGTTCTTC. Translated: CASSLSTLAGGPMDEQFF.

The chain recombines TRBV30 with TRBJ2-5, with 7 bases aligning to TRBD1. With 3 bases clipped from V and 0 bases from J, the junction kept 10 bases outside the gene matches. This CDR3 has 16 amino acids. Germline V gene sequence: CDR1 GTSNPN, CDR2 SVGIG (reference sequence). As DNA, the CDR3 is TGTGCCTGGAGGCCAGAGGGACAGAGGGACCAAGAGACCCAGTACTTC. Its translation is CAWRPEGQRDQETQYF. Combining the CDR3 with reference TRBV30 and TRBJ2-5 gives the whole variable domain SQTIHQWPATLVQPVGSPLSLECTVEGTSNPNLYWYRQAAGRGLQLLFYSVGIGQISSEVPQNLSASRPQDRQFILSSKKLLLSDSGFYLCAWRPEGQRDQETQYFGPGTRLLVL.

V usage is TRBV11-2 and J usage is TRBJ1-2; D is undetermined. The V end lost 5 bases, the J end lost 7 bases, and 11 bases lay between the germline ends. The CDR3 runs to 12 residues. CDR1 and CDR2 from the germline V gene are SGHAT and FQNNGV. The CDR3: CASSTTEGGYTF. The CDR3 bases are TGTGCCAGCAGCACCACAGAGGGTGGCTACACCTTC.

The chain has TRBV5-4 and TRBJ2-1; 9 bases align to TRBD2. This CDR3 has 15 amino acids. V was pared by 4 bases and J by 4 bases, with 6 bases of the junction left unmatched. Germline V CDR1 and CDR2: SGHNT, YYREEE (reference sequence). For the CDR3, the DNA is TGTGCCAGCAGCGGCCCGGGACTAGCTTACAATGAGCAGTTCTTC. Translated: CASSGPGLAYNEQFF.

This sequence joins TRBV5-1 and TRBJ2-7; D is possibly TRBD2 (5 bases). There are 14 residues in the CDR3. The V gene lost 0 bases and the J gene lost 3 bases, with 10 bases spanning the gap. Germline V gives CDR1 SGHRS, CDR2 YFSETQ. The CDR3 protein is CASSLGGPGYEQYF. In nucleotides, the CDR3 is TGCGCCAGCAGCTTGGGAGGGCCCGGCTACGAGCAGTACTTC.

The chain carries TRBV7-2 and TRBJ2-7; maybe TRBD1 (6 bases). Germline CDR1 and CDR2: SGHTA and FQGNSA. Trimming stripped 1 base from V and 2 bases from J, with 12 bases between. The CDR3 is 15 residues long. The CDR3 DNA reads TGTGCCAGCAGCTTAGGGCAGGGGTCCACCTACGAGCAGTACTTC. As protein: CASSLGQGSTYEQYF.

The gene calls are TRBV5-4 and TRBJ2-5, with 8 positions matching TRBD2. This CDR3 spans 16 amino acids. V lost 3 bases to trimming and J lost 4 bases; unmatched junction nucleotides: 11. Germline V CDR1 and CDR2: SGHNT, YYREEE (reference sequence). The CDR3 DNA follows: TGTGCCAGCAGCTACCGAGCGGGGGATGGGGGAGAGACCCAGTACTTC. Encoded protein: CASSYRAGDGGETQYF.

This clone was seen repeatedly, ten times or more. The chain uses TRBV28 and TRBJ1-4; unclear D gene. The CDR3 is made up of 14 amino acids. In germline, CDR1 is MDHEN, CDR2 SYDVKM. The V end lost 3 bases, the J end lost 7 bases, and 12 bases lay between the germline ends. CDR3 sequence: CASSFRLAGEKLFF. As DNA, the CDR3 is TGTGCCAGCAGTTTTCGGCTAGCTGGTGAAAAACTGTTTTTT.

In nucleotides, the CDR3 is TGTGCCAGCAGCCAAGTGGGTAGCGGGGGGGCCGGAATTACGCAGTATTTT. It specifies CASSQVGSGGAGITQYF. V usage is TRBV3-1 (or the pseudogene TRBV3-2) and J usage is TRBJ2-3; TRBD2 aligns across 11 bases. This CDR3 has 17 residues. V lost 1 base, J lost 8 bases, and 11 bases stayed unmatched. The germline V gene encodes CDR1 LGHDT and CDR2 YNNKEL (reference sequence).

CDR3 protein: CASSRTGVLYEQYF. The CDR3 DNA follows: TGTGCCAGCAGCCGCACGGGAGTTTTGTACGAGCAGTACTTC. V gene TRBV2 combines with J gene TRBJ2-7; the D gene is possibly TRBD2 (6 bases). V lost 6 bases and J lost 4, with 16 bases in between. Germline CDR1 is SNHLY and CDR2 is FYNNEI. CDR3 length equals 14 residues.